This T cell receptor beta chain is drawn from a study of blood T cell repertoires in COVID-19. The overall study: Italy, Spain and the United States were the sources of the convalescent and acute COVID-19 samples. PBMCs, B-cell-depleted T cells, or T cells provided the cDNA or gDNA that made up the material.

In the authors' workflow: Scientists estimated how many nucleated cells there were by amplifying reference gene primers. Generated by immunoSEQ multiplex PCR, the TCRdb table keeps only in-frame clones and is missing some. Clone size and V and J calls were adopted from that table, with D and trimming inferred from the DNA. The table records about 340,000 clones, roughly 90% of them present only once. Seattle-derived patients entered the study during active infection and were followed longitudinally. Input material: peripheral blood. This TCR was sampled from a woman aged 60-75 years with COVID-19, enrolled during active disease.

The CDR3 spells CASSLGPALQETQYF. The CDR3, as DNA: TGTGCCAGCAGCTTAGGGCCCGCTTTACAAGAGACCCAGTACTTC. This chain links TRBV7-3 with TRBJ2-5; D is unclear. Trimming took 2 bases from V and 2 from J, leaving 12 bases between them. The germline V gene has CDR1 SGHTA and CDR2 FQGTGA. This CDR3 is 15 amino acids long. Variable domain in full (rest from reference TRBV7-3 and TRBJ2-5): GAGVSQTPSNKVTEKGKYVELRCDPISGHTALYWYRQSLGQGPEFLIYFQGTGAADDSGLPNDRFFAVRPEGSVSTLKIQRTERGDSAVYLCASSLGPALQETQYFGPGTRLLVL.